The present T cell receptor beta chain was sequenced within a study of radiation and T cells in renal cell carcinoma (dated by TCRdb to about 2020). With regard to the full study: The samples were obtained from a clinical trial, where primary renal cell carcinomas were treated with 15 Gy stereotactic body radiation therapy and then removed by nephrectomy 4 weeks afterward. In total, approximately 53 samples underwent TCR beta sequencing: about 25 tumors plus 27 peripheral blood samples. Across all 50 or so samples, under 4,500,000 unique CDR3 nucleotide sequences, encoding about 3,000,000 unique CDR3 amino acid sequences, were identified. The full study reports these points: Tracking of blood repertoire dynamics stopped at four to five weeks after treatment, with no follow-up past that point. With a single-armed trial design, the study had no way to address how radiation dose or scheduling affects the TCR repertoire. In blood, the top tumor clonotypes increased between baseline and 2 weeks post-radiation and then shrank by 4 weeks, which suggests that tumor-resident clones expanded only transiently. No pretreatment tumor biopsies were available, so the baseline intratumoral presence of clonotypes could not be determined.

This specimen's time point label, interpreted: baseline pretreatment blood. The treatment or condition label, as the study defines it: 15 Gy SBRT to primary tumor, nephrectomy 4 weeks later. To track tumor-enriched clonotypes, serial peripheral blood was sampled from radiation-treated patients at baseline and at 2 weeks and 4 weeks after SBRT. Every patient's renal cell carcinoma showed clear cell pathology. The QIAamp DNA Blood Mini Kit (Qiagen) was used to prepare genomic DNA for TCR sequencing. The analyses included just those samples that passed every quality control check. Worth noting for this clone: The target of this receptor is not known. No clone much larger than this one lies a single base away; base qualities are absent.

TCR beta libraries were generated from genomic DNA with the immunoSEQ kit, following the manufacturer's recommendations. For library preparation, a first multiplex PCR was performed with proprietary primers, followed by a second PCR in which unique barcodes were added, and bead cleanups were performed after each round. A kit-provided positive control reaction and a negative control reaction were included in every sample batch. The final libraries were assessed on an Agilent 4200 TapeStation D1000 ScreenTape, pooled by volume, and quantified by qPCR. Sequencing was performed on an Illumina NextSeq500 using a MidOutput 150-cycle cartridge, with 156 Read1 cycles, 15 Index1 cycles, and the kit custom primers. The pooled library was loaded at 0.95 to 1 pM with approximately 20% PhiX control spiked in. As for the original processing: Vendor-processed data were analyzed in R, with a clonotype defined as all T cells sharing the same CDR3 nucleotide sequence. For clone abundance analyses, frequencies were normalized to the 10,000 most abundant clones per sample. Before analysis, public T cell clones were removed, and these numbered fewer than six per sample on average. A difference in abundance of at least 32-fold between compartments was used to define tumor-enriched and baseline blood-enriched clonotypes. A beta-binomial differential abundance model was used to identify clonotypes that were expanded or contracted between blood time points. Tumor-blood repertoire similarity was measured with the Baroni-Urbani and Buser coefficient, and groups were compared using two-tailed Wilcoxon tests in R. In TCRdb, the immuneACCESS table is reduced to in-frame sequences with V and J assigned. These tables do not hold every clone; where another copy was compared, an unresolved V gene accounts for under half, and the others remain unexplained. V and J calls and clone size are as listed in that table; D and trimming were resolved from the DNA. This sample holds around 94,000 clones; 65% to 90% were observed only once. The top ten clonotypes cover 7% to 9% of the sample.

This specimen consisted of blood, obtained from a patient whose treatment included radiotherapy and nephrectomy. This TCR came from a man aged 50 to 59 with renal cell carcinoma.

CDR3 loop: CASSERRQGELTEAFF. The sequenced DNA is TGCGCCAGCAGCGAACGCCGACAGGGGGAACTCACTGAAGCTTTCTTT. The chain is assembled from TRBV4-1 and TRBJ1-1; 9 of the junction bases match TRBD1. Germline trimming amounts to 5 bases on V and 4 bases on J, with 11 as the count of junction bases outside the gene matches. The CDR3 runs 16 amino acids, cysteine and phenylalanine included. Only the CDR3 DNA stays, 48 bases, in frame from base 1. Sequences MGHRA (CDR1) and YSYEKL (CDR2) are obtained from the germline V gene.